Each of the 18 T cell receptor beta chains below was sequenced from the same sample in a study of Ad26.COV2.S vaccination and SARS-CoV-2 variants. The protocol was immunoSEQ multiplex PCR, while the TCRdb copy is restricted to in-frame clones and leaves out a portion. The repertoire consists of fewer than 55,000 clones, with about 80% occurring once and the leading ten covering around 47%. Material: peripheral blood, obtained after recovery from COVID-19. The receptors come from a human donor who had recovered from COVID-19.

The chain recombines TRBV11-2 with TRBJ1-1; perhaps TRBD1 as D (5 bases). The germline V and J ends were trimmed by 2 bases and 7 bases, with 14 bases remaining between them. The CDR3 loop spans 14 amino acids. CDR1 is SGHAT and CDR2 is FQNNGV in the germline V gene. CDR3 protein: CASSLKSQTVEAFF. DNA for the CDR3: TGTGCCAGCAGCTTAAAGTCACAGACAGTTGAAGCTTTCTTT.

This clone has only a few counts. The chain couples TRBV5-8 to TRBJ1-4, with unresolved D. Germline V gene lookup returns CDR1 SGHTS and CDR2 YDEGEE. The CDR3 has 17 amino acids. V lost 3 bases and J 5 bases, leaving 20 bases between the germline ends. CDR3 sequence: CASSSLKSASGNEKLFF. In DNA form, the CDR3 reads TGTGCCAGCAGCTCCCTTAAGAGTGCGTCGGGCAATGAAAAACTGTTTTTT.

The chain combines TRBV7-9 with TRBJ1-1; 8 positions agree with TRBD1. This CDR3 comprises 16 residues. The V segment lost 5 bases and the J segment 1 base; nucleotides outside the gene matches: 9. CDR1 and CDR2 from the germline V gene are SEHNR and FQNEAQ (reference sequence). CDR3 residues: CASSAYRGLTNTEAFF. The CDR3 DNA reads TGTGCCAGCAGCGCCTACAGGGGGTTGACGAACACTGAAGCTTTCTTT.

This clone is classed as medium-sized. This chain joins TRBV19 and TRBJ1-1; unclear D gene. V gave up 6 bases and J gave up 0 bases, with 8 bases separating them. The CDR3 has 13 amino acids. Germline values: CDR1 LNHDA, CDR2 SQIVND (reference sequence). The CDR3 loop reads CASRWQMNTEAFF. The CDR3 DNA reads TGTGCCAGTAGATGGCAAATGAACACTGAAGCTTTCTTT.

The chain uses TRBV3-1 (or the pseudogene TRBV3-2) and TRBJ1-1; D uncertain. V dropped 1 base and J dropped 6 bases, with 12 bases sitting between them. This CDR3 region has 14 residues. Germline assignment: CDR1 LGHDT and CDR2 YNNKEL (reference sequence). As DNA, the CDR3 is TGTGCCAGCAGCCAAGCGGAGACAAAAGCTGAAGCTTTCTTT. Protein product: CASSQAETKAEAFF.

In DNA, the CDR3 is TGCGCCAGCAGCTTGGGGGACAGAGTAGAGACCCAGTACTTC. This sequence encodes CASSLGDRVETQYF. This chain uses TRBV5-1 with TRBJ2-5; 7 bases fit TRBD1. Germline loops: CDR1 SGHRS, CDR2 YFSETQ. Trimming at V came to 0 bases and at J to 4 bases, leaving 3 bases not matched to a gene. The CDR3 is 14 residues long.

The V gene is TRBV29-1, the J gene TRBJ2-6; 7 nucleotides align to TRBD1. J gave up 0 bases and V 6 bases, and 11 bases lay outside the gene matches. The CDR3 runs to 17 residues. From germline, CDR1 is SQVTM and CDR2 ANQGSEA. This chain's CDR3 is CSVRRQGQGSGANVLTF. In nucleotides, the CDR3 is TGCAGCGTCCGTAGACAGGGCCAGGGCTCTGGGGCCAACGTCCTGACTTTC.

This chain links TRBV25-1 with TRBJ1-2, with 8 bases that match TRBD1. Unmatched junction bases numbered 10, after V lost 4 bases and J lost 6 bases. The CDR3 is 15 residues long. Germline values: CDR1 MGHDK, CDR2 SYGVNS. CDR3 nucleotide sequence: TGTGCCAGCAGTGCACCGGACAGGGAGGTGCATGGCTACACCTTC. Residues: CASSAPDREVHGYTF.

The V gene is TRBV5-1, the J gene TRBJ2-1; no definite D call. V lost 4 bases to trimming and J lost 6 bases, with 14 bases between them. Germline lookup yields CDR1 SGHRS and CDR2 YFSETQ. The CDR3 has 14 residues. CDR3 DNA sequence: TGCGCCAGCAGCACCCAATCCAGCAGCAATGAGCAGTTCTTC. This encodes CASSTQSSSNEQFF.

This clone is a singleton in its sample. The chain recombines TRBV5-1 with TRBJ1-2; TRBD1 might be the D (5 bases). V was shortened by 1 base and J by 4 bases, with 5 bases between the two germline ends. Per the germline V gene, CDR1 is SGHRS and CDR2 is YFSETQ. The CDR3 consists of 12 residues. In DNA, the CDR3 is TGCGCCAGCAGCTTGCAGGGCTATGGCTACACCTTC. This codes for CASSLQGYGYTF. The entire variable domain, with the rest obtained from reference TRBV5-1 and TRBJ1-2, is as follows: KAGVTQTPRYLIKTRGQQVTLSCSPISGHRSVSWYQQTPGQGLQFLFEYFSETQRNKGNFPGRFSGRQFSNSRSEMNVSTLELGDSALYLCASSLQGYGYTFGSGTRLTVV.

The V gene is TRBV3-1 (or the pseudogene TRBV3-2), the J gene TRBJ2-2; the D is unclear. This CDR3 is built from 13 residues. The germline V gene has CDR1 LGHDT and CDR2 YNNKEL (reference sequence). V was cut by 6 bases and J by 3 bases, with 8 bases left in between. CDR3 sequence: CASRDIDTGELFF. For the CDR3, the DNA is TGTGCCAGCAGAGATATCGACACCGGGGAGCTGTTTTTT.

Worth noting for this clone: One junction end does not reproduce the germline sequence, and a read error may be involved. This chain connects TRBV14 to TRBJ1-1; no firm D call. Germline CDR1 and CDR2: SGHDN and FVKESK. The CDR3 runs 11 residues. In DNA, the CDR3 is TGTGACAGCAGCCAAGTGACTGAAGCTTTCTTT. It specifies CDSSQVTEAFF. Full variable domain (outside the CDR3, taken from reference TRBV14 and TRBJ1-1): EAGVTQFPSHSVIEKGQTVTLRCDPISGHDNLYWYRRVMGKEIKFLLHFVKESKQDESGMPNNRFLAERTGGTYSTLKVQPAELEDSGVYFCDSSQVTEAFFGQGTRLTVV.

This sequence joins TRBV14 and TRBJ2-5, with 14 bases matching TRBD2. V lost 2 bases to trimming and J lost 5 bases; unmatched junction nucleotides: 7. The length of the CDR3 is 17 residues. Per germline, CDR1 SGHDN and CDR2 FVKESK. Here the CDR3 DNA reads TGTGCCAGCAGCCAAATGACTAGCGGGAGGGCCGGGGAGACCCAGTACTTC. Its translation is CASSQMTSGRAGETQYF.

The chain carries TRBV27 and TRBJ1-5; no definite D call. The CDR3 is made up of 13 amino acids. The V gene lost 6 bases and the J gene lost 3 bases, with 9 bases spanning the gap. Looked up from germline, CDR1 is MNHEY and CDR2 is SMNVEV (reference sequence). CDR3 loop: CASSRYANQPQHF. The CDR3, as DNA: TGTGCCAGCAGCCGGTATGCCAATCAGCCCCAGCATTTT.

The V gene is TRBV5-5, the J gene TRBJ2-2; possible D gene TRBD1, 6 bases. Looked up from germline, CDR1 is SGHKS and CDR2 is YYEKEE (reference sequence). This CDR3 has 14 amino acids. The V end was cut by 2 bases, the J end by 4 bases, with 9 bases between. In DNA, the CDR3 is TGTGCCAGCAGCTTCCAGGGGTTCACCGGGGAGCTGTTTTTT. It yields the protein CASSFQGFTGELFF.

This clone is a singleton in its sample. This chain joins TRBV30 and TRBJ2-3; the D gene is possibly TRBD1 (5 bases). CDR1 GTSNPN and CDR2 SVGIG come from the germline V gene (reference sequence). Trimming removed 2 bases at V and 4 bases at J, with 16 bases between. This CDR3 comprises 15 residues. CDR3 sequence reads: CAWSPGRVGPDTQYF. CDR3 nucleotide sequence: TGTGCCTGGAGTCCGGGCAGGGTAGGCCCAGATACGCAGTATTTT.

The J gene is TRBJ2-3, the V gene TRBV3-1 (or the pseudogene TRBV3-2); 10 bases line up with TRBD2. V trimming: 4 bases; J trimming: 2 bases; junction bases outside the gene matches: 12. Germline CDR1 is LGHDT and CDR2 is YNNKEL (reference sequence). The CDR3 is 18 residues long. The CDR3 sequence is CASSLPPASGGPTDTQYF. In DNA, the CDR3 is TGTGCCAGCAGCCTGCCCCCGGCTAGCGGGGGACCCACAGATACGCAGTATTTT.

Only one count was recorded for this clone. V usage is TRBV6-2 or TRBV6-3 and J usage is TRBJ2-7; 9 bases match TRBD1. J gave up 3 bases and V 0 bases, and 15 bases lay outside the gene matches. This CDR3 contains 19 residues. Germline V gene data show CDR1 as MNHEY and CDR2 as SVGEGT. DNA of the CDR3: TGTGCCAGCAGTTACTCGGAGGACAGGGGTAGCACAGTCCTCTACGAGCAGTACGTC. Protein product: CASSYSEDRGSTVLYEQYV.